This is a list of T cell receptor beta chains from one sample in a study of CD8+ T cells in alopecia areata. Profiling relied on immunoSEQ multiplex PCR, and the TCRdb table lists in-frame clones only, not all of them. Of about 180,000 clones listed, approximately 70% are singletons. The source was CD8+ T cells sorted from blood, collected at week 0. The receptor source for this set is a human donor with alopecia areata. Each CDR3 is given with its conserved first and last residue. Each record gives: CDR3 DNA, CDR3 protein, V gene, D gene, clone size, J gene. D genes are given only for firm matches. Where a row states a size, it is once, few, many or the class of an expanded clone; other rows omit it.

TGCAGCGTTCTTAACCGGGACAGGGTTTGGGGCACAGATACGCAGTATTTT,CSVLNRDRVWGTDTQYF,TRBV29-1,TRBD1,few,TRBJ2-3
TGCGCCAGCAGCTTGCGGACAGGGCCGTACAATGAGCAGTTCTTC,CASSLRTGPYNEQFF,TRBV5-1,TRBD1,.,TRBJ2-1
TGTGCCAGCAGTCAGCTCGGGACAGACACAGATACGCAGTATTTT,CASSQLGTDTDTQYF,TRBV2,TRBD1,.,TRBJ2-3
TGCGCCAGCAGCCGACGGGGGGTCAGGACTGAAGCTTTCTTT,CASSRRGVRTEAFF,TRBV5-1,.,.,TRBJ1-1
TGTGCCAGCACCCCGGGGGGGCCGAATGAAAAACTGTTTTTT,CASTPGGPNEKLFF,TRBV27,.,.,TRBJ1-4
TGTGCCAGCAGCGCTCGGGGGACTGAAGCTTTCTTT,CASSARGTEAFF,TRBV11-2,.,.,TRBJ1-1
TGTGCCAGCAGCGCCTCGGGGGATGAGCAGTTCTTC,CASSASGDEQFF,TRBV7-2,.,.,TRBJ2-1
TGCGCCAGCAGCTTGGGGGACAGGGCTTTCTTT,CASSLGDRAFF,TRBV5-1,TRBD1,once,TRBJ1-1
TGCAGCGTCGAAGAAGTCACTAGCGGGTCCTACGAGCAGTACTTC,CSVEEVTSGSYEQYF,TRBV29-1,TRBD2,.,TRBJ2-7
TGTGCCAGCAGTCAGTACAGGGGGCAAGAGACCCAGTACTTC,CASSQYRGQETQYF,TRBV14,TRBD1,.,TRBJ2-5
TGTGCCAGCAGCCCCACCGGGACAGACTACGAGCAGTACTTC,CASSPTGTDYEQYF,TRBV5-6,TRBD1,.,TRBJ2-7
TGTGCCAGCAGTTTATTTCAGGGGGCGCAGGACGAGCAGTACTTC,CASSLFQGAQDEQYF,TRBV27,TRBD1,.,TRBJ2-7
TGTGCCAGCAGTTATGGGACAGATACGCAGTATTTT,CASSYGTDTQYF,TRBV27,.,.,TRBJ2-3
TGTGCCAGCAGCCTCCGGGACAGGGGTCCAAGCACAGATACGCAGTATTTT,CASSLRDRGPSTDTQYF,TRBV13,TRBD1,few,TRBJ2-3
TGTGCCAGCAGCTTGGACAGAGGCACCGGCGAGCAGTACTTC,CASSLDRGTGEQYF,TRBV5-4,.,.,TRBJ2-7
TGCGCCAGCAGCCCCCGGGACAGGGCCGCCTACAATGAGCAGTTCTTC,CASSPRDRAAYNEQFF,TRBV4-1,TRBD1,.,TRBJ2-1
TGTGCCAGCAGTGATTCACAGGGCATGAACACTGAAGCTTTCTTT,CASSDSQGMNTEAFF,TRBV25-1,.,.,TRBJ1-1
TGCAGCGTCACCGAGCGGGGGGGCTCGTACAATGAGCAGTTCTTC,CSVTERGGSYNEQFF,TRBV29-1,TRBD2,few,TRBJ2-1
TGTGCCAGTAGTGTCGGTGGAGCTAACTATGGCTACACCTTC,CASSVGGANYGYTF,TRBV19,.,few,TRBJ1-2
TGTGCCAGCATGGGCCCGGGACGTGCGTTCAATGAGCAGTTCTTC,CASMGPGRAFNEQFF,TRBV2,.,once,TRBJ2-1
TGCGCCAGCAGTGCTAGCGGGGGGTACAATGAGCAGTTCTTC,CASSASGGYNEQFF,TRBV10-2,TRBD2,.,TRBJ2-1
TGTGCCAGCAGCGGAATACTAGCGGCCGCTAGCACAGATACGCAGTATTTT,CASSGILAAASTDTQYF,TRBV9,TRBD2,.,TRBJ2-3
TGTGCCAGCAGCCCCAGGGCCCGTGAAAGGACCCAGTACTTC,CASSPRARERTQYF,TRBV6-5,.,.,TRBJ2-5
TGTGCCTGGAGTGTTAGTATGAACACTGAAGCTTTCTTT,CAWSVSMNTEAFF,TRBV30,.,.,TRBJ1-1
TGTGCCAGCAGCGCCCGGGACAGGGGGCGGAATGAGCAGTTCTTC,CASSARDRGRNEQFF,TRBV13,TRBD1,few,TRBJ2-1
TGTGCCAGCAGCCATTCGGTTGGGCAGCCTAACAATGAGCAGTTCTTC,CASSHSVGQPNNEQFF,TRBV21-1,.,few,TRBJ2-1
TGTGCCAGCAGCTTAGGACAGACCTACGAGCAGTACTTC,CASSLGQTYEQYF,TRBV11-2,.,.,TRBJ2-7
TGCGCCAGCAGCTCTGATACGATGGTGACCGGGGAGCTGTTTTTT,CASSSDTMVTGELFF,TRBV5-1,.,.,TRBJ2-2
TGTGCCTGGAGTGTACCCGGGGGGTTCGTAGAGACCCAGTACTTC,CAWSVPGGFVETQYF,TRBV30,TRBD2,once,TRBJ2-5
TGCGCCAGCAGCTTGGGCAGCCTCCCGGATACGCAGTATTTT,CASSLGSLPDTQYF,TRBV5-1,.,few,TRBJ2-3
TGCAGCGTCCCAAAAGAGACCCAGTACTTC,CSVPKETQYF,TRBV29-1,.,few,TRBJ2-5
TGTGCCAGCAGTGTTACCCCCCGGTTTGGTGATGAACGTAATGAAAAACTGTTTTTT,CASSVTPRFGDERNEKLFF,TRBV28,.,.,TRBJ1-4
TGCGCCAGCAGTCAACGGAAGCGGTTCCAAGAGACCCAGTACTTC,CASSQRKRFQETQYF,TRBV23-1,.,.,TRBJ2-5
TGTGCCAGCAGGGGCCTTGGGGGGGCGCGTCAGCCCCAGCATTTT,CASRGLGGARQPQHF,TRBV2,.,once,TRBJ1-5
TGTGCCTGGAGTTTCCCCCGAGGCGCGCGCCAATGGGCTTTCTTT,CAWSFPRGARQWAFF,TRBV30,.,.,TRBJ1-1